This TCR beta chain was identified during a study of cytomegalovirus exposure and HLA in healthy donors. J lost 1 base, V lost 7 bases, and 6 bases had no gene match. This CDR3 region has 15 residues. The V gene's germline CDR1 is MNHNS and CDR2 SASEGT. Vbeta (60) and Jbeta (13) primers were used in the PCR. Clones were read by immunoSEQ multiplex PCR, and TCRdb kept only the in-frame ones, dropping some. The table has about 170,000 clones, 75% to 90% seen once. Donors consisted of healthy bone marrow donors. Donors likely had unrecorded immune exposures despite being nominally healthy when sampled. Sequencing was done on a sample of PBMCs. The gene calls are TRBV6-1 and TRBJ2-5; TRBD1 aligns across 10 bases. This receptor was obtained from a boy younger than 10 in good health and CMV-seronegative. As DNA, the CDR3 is TGTGCCAGCACCCCCGACAGGGGGCTCCAAGAGACCCAGTACTTC. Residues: CASTPDRGLQETQYF.